This T cell receptor beta chain is drawn from a study of blood T cell repertoires in COVID-19 (dated by TCRdb to 2020 to 2022). Study-level background: Samples from collaborators originated in the United States, Italy and Spain and spanned both the acute and convalescent phases of COVID-19. Samples came from the ongoing ImmuneRACE study (first 160 participants) plus 1,254 subjects from 6 global collaborators. Subjects who had been exposed to COVID-19, were actively infected with it, or had recovered from it provided the deeply sampled blood TCRbeta repertoires that made up the dataset. Sample metadata almost always included a de-identified subject ID, COVID-19 status, age in years and sex. The repertoires were released in a freely available public database intended as a resource for research on the immune response to SARS-CoV-2. HLA class I and class II types, where available, came from metadata supplied by the sample provider rather than from assay-based typing. The prospective study material was composed of cDNA or gDNA derived from T cells, B-cell-depleted T cells, or PBMCs.

Including the terminal cysteine and phenylalanine, the CDR3 comprises 17 residues. The only DNA kept is the CDR3, 51 bases in frame from the first base. Germline trimming: 0 bases from V, 3 bases from J; junction bases outside gene matches: 9. CDR1 and CDR2, per the germline V gene, are MDHEN and SYDVKM. The immunoSEQ Assay, a bias-controlled multiplex PCR, was used to amplify TCRbeta CDR3 regions from genomic DNA. Under the source paper's analysis protocol: Nucleated cell counts per sample were estimated from amplification of reference gene primers within the assay. To quantify the absolute abundance of each unique TCRbeta CDR3 rearrangement, sequence reads were collapsed and filtered. For each sample, productive Simpson clonality was calculated as the square root of Simpson's diversity index across productive rearrangements. The immuneACCESS repertoire file appears here via TCRdb, limited to in-frame rearrangements. These files lack a portion of the clones; in checked studies, under half of the deficit traces to unresolved V genes, and the cause of the others is not known. Clonal size and the V and J genes are those of that table, whereas D and trimming came from the DNA. The sample data list hundreds of thousands of clones, and more than 85% of these were observed just once. Jointly, the top ten make up roughly 1.7% of the sample.

The full study reports these points: How much clinical and demographic metadata was included differed by source and by participant, and the metadata was provided uncurated.

Note on this clone: The antigen it recognizes is unknown. Base qualities are not recorded, but no much larger clone differs from it by a single base.

Participants in the prospective study were enrolled through a virtual design, were aged about 18 to 90 years, and lived in 24 United States geographic areas. In the prospective study, cohorts were assigned on the basis of participant-reported clinical history obtained from a screening survey and a study questionnaire. Recovered participants in ImmuneRACE Cohort 3 were defined by two consecutive negative NP/OP PCR tests, clearance by a healthcare professional, or resolution of symptoms. Mobile phlebotomists in the prospective study collected whole blood, serum and a nasopharyngeal or oropharyngeal swab from every participant. Prospective study participants could optionally give additional blood draws and questionnaires over an approximately two-month period. Before DNA extraction, blood samples from the prospective study were shipped at room temperature or frozen.

Sequencing was performed on PBMCs or T cells enriched from blood (not recorded which). Recombination linked TRBV28 to TRBJ2-7, with 9 bases aligning to TRBD2. The sequence came from a woman between 45 and 65 years old who had recovered from COVID-19. The DNA sequence is given as TGTGCCAGCAGTTTATGGTCCAGTAGCGGGAGACACTACGAGCAGTACTTC. It translates as CASSLWSSSGRHYEQYF.